This TCR beta chain was recorded in a study of cytomegalovirus exposure and HLA in healthy donors. A multiplex PCR was run with 60 Vbeta primers and 13 Jbeta primers. Repertoires were generated with immunoSEQ multiplex PCR, while TCRdb's copy carries only in-frame clones and drops some. The sample contains about 150,000 clones, about 60% of which appear only once. The study's findings and limits: Using a false discovery rate of 0.05, a later analysis showed that 15,000 to 20,000 TCR beta sequences were associated with HLA alleles. Researchers reported in a later analysis that a missense DCLRE1C variant was tied to TCR beta V- and J-gene trimming.

Points on this clone: Antigen specificity is unknown.

V dropped 0 bases and J dropped 5 bases, with 11 bases sitting between them. The CDR3 is 14 residues long. Germline assignment: CDR1 SGHRS and CDR2 YFSETQ. This cohort consisted of healthy bone marrow donors. This rearrangement joins TRBV5-1 to TRBJ1-1; no clear D gene. The receptor's source is a woman aged 55-69 years in good health and CMV-seropositive. The sample was PBMCs. The CDR3 bases are TGCGCCAGCAGCTTGGACGCGCCGCGGACTGAAGCTTTCTTT. This translates into CASSLDAPRTEAFF. The entire variable domain, with the rest obtained from reference TRBV5-1 and TRBJ1-1, is as follows: KAGVTQTPRYLIKTRGQQVTLSCSPISGHRSVSWYQQTPGQGLQFLFEYFSETQRNKGNFPGRFSGRQFSNSRSEMNVSTLELGDSALYLCASSLDAPRTEAFFGQGTRLTVV.